The clone carrying this TCR beta chain has only a few counts. Its antigen is still unknown. The method was immunoSEQ multiplex PCR; TCRdb's version includes in-frame clones alone and lacks a portion of them. This table has 35,000 to 50,000 clones, about 91% appearing once. This entry comes from a study of a mutant IDH1 vaccine in newly diagnosed glioma. V dropped 0 bases and J dropped 7 bases, with 12 bases sitting between them. CDR1 is SGHTA and CDR2 is FQGNSA in the germline V gene. This CDR3 region has 14 residues. Time point here: week 23, last vaccination. Each dose of the vaccine consisted of 300 ug of mutant IDH1 20-mer peptide, with topical imiquimod.

Sequenced here: PBMCs, sampled from a glioma patient whose treatment included an IDH1 peptide vaccine. The clonotype was recovered from a man in his forties or fifties with glioma. The chain links TRBV7-2 to TRBJ1-1; D perhaps matches TRBD1 (5 bases). In DNA, the CDR3 is TGTGCCAGCAGCTTAGCGCTTGGGGGAATTGAAGCTTTCTTT. Encoded protein: CASSLALGGIEAFF. Based on the CDR3 plus reference TRBV7-2 and TRBJ1-1, the full variable domain is GAGVSQSPSNKVTEKGKDVELRCDPISGHTALYWYRQSLGQGLEFLIYFQGNSAPDKSGLPSDRFSAERTGGSVSTLTIQRTQQEDSAVYLCASSLALGGIEAFFGQGTRLTVV.